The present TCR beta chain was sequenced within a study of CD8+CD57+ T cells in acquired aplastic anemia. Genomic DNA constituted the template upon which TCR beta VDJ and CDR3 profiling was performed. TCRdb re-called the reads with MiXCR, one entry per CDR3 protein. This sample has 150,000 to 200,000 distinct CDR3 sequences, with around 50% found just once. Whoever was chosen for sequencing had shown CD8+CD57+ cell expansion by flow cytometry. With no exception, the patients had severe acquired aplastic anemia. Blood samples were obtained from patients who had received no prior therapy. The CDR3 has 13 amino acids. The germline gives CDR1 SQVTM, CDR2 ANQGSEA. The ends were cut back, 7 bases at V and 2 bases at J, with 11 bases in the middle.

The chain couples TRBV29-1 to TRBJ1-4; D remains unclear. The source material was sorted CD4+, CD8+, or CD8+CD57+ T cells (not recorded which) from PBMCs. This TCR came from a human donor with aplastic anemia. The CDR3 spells CSARRGTNEKLFF. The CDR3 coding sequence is TGCAGCGCTCGAAGAGGGACTAATGAAAAACTGTTTTTT.